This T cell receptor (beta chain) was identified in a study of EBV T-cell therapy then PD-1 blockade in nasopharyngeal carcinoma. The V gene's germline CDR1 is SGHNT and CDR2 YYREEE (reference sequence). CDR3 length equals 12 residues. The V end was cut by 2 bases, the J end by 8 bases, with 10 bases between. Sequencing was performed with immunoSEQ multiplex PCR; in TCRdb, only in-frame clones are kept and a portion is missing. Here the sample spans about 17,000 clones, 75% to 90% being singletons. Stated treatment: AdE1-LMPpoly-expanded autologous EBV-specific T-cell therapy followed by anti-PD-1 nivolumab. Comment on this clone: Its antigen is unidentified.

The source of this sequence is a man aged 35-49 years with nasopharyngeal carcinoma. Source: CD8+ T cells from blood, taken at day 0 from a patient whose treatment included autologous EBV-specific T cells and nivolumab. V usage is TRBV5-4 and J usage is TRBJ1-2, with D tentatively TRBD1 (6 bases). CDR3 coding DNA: TGTGCCAGCAGCTTAGGGGGGCGAGGCTACACCTTC. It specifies CASSLGGRGYTF.